This T cell receptor beta chain was sequenced in a study of radiotherapy plus CTLA-4 blockade in lung cancer. Per the germline V gene, CDR1 is SGHRS and CDR2 is YFSETQ. The CDR3 sequence is 14 residues long. The V segment lost 4 bases and the J segment 2 bases; nucleotides outside the gene matches: 3. Assay: immunoSEQ multiplex PCR; the TCRdb copy retains only in-frame clones and omits some. The data contain 85,000 to 100,000 clones, around 72% of them seen just once; the ten biggest clones take up about an eighth. The source is a human donor with non-small cell lung cancer that progressed on radiotherapy plus ipilimumab. The chain uses TRBV5-1 and TRBJ2-3, with 8 bases that match TRBD1. The specimen comprised peripheral blood, sampled from a patient treated with radiotherapy plus ipilimumab. CDR3 coding DNA: TGCGCCAGCAGCCCCAGGGGGCCCACAGATACGCAGTATTTT. The encoded protein is CASSPRGPTDTQYF. Complete variable domain (other parts from reference TRBV5-1 and TRBJ2-3): KAGVTQTPRYLIKTRGQQVTLSCSPISGHRSVSWYQQTPGQGLQFLFEYFSETQRNKGNFPGRFSGRQFSNSRSEMNVSTLELGDSALYLCASSPRGPTDTQYFGPGTRLTVL.